The 25 T cell receptor beta chains below come from one sample, sequenced in a study of blood T cells in healthy people across ages (dated by TCRdb to 2014 to 2015). The method behind the library was 5' RACE. Sequencer: Illumina HiSeq 2500. A second PCR of about 7 to 12 cycles was run with a J-beta primer mix and a sample-barcoded 5' primer. TCRdb trimmed public reads at Q25 via fastp, called clones via MiXCR and kept in-frame beta chains. Every entry covers one CDR3 protein and lists the most common genes and DNA from its rows. This sample is represented by hundreds of thousands of distinct CDR3 sequences; 40% to 50% of them were singletons. Together, the top ten hold 30% of the sample. The sequenced material came from blood. All receptors come from a man at least 80 years old in good health.

The chain carries TRBV7-2 and TRBJ2-5; D possibly corresponds to TRBD2 (6 bases). CDR1 SGHTA and CDR2 FQGNSA come from the germline V gene. The CDR3 is 13 amino acids. The ends were cut back, 6 bases at V and 4 bases at J, with 12 bases in the middle. CDR3 in DNA: TGTGCCAGCAGACTAGCCCTCCGAGAGACCCAGTACTTC. This codes for CASRLALRETQYF. Combining the CDR3 with reference TRBV7-2 and TRBJ2-5 gives the whole variable domain GAGVSQSPSNKVTEKGKDVELRCDPISGHTALYWYRQSLGQGLEFLIYFQGNSAPDKSGLPSDRFSAERTGGSVSTLTIQRTQQEDSAVYLCASRLALRETQYFGPGTRLLVL.

The chain is built from TRBV28 and TRBJ1-4, with D maybe TRBD1 (6 bases). Trimming cost V 7 bases and J 3 bases, with 15 bases left between them. This CDR3 contains 15 residues. Germline V gives CDR1 MDHEN, CDR2 SYDVKM. CDR3 loop: CASTRGDRSNEKLFF. The CDR3 DNA is TGTGCCAGCACGAGGGGAGACAGGTCTAATGAAAAACTGTTTTTT. Full variable domain (rest looked up from reference TRBV28 and TRBJ1-4): DVKVTQSSRYLVKRTGEKVFLECVQDMDHENMFWYRQDPGLGLRLIYFSYDVKMKEKGDIPEGYSVSREKKERFSLILESASTNQTSMYLCASTRGDRSNEKLFFGSGTQLSVL.

The CDR3: CASSQGLGGEQFF. CDR3 coding DNA: TGTGCCAGCAGCCAAGGCCTAGGTGGGGAGCAGTTCTTC. V usage is TRBV3-1 and J usage is TRBJ2-1; the D is unclear. The CDR3 sequence is 13 residues long. Trimming left V 1 base short and J 10 bases short, with 11 bases between. Germline CDR1 LGHDT, CDR2 YNNKEL (reference sequence).

For this clonotype: An end of the junction differs from the germline gene, which may be a read error. This chain joins TRBV2 and TRBJ2-3; TRBD1 aligns across 8 bases. Germline V gene data show CDR1 as SNHLY and CDR2 as FYNNEI. The CDR3 extends over 15 amino acids. DNA for the CDR3: TGTGCCAGCCTAGAAGTCGGACAGGGCACAGATGCGCAGTATTTT. Translated: CASLEVGQGTDAQYF.

The chain carries TRBV7-2 and TRBJ2-5, with D perhaps being TRBD1 or TRBD2 (7 bases each). This CDR3 comprises 15 residues. The V gene lost 6 bases and the J gene lost 5 bases, with 19 bases spanning the gap. From germline, CDR1 is SGHTA and CDR2 FQGNSA. Here the CDR3 reads CASRHPQGGSETQYF. CDR3 sequence (DNA): TGTGCCAGCAGACATCCTCAGGGGGGGTCGGAGACCCAGTACTTC.

The chain couples TRBV4-3 to TRBJ1-5; D is unresolved. The CDR3 is made up of 14 amino acids. V was cut by 3 bases and J by 0 bases, with 6 bases left in between. Germline V gene sequence: CDR1 LGHNA, CDR2 YSLEER. This chain's CDR3 is CASSQDFSNQPQHF. The CDR3 coding sequence is TGCGCCAGCAGCCAGGATTTTAGCAATCAGCCCCAGCATTTT.

The rearrangement links TRBV2 to TRBJ2-7, with D possibly matching TRBD2 (5 bases). V shed 7 bases and J shed 0 bases, with 13 bases lying between them. CDR1 SNHLY and CDR2 FYNNEI come from the germline V gene. The CDR3 covers 14 residues. This chain's CDR3 is CASTQRESSYEQYF. DNA for the CDR3: TGTGCCAGCACTCAGAGGGAGAGCTCCTACGAGCAGTACTTC.

The gene calls are TRBV29-1 and TRBJ2-1; 7 bases match TRBD1. Germline CDR1 and CDR2: SQVTM and ANQGSEA. There are 16 residues in the CDR3. J lost 0 bases, V lost 3 bases, and 8 bases had no gene match. CDR3 nucleotide sequence: TGCAGCGTTGACTCTGACAGGGAAATCTCCTACAATGAGCAGTTCTTC. Its translation is CSVDSDREISYNEQFF.

This clonotype has only one observation. The V and J genes are TRBV20-1 and TRBJ2-7; D is uncertain. CDR3 size: 12 residues. CDR1 is DFQATT and CDR2 is SNEGSKA in the germline V gene (reference sequence). V dropped 5 bases and J dropped 8 bases, with 16 bases sitting between them. CDR3 region: CSASTQSLKQYF. DNA for the CDR3: TGCAGTGCTTCCACTCAATCCCTCAAGCAGTACTTC.

The chain uses TRBV20-1 and TRBJ2-5; 12 bases agree with TRBD2. CDR3 length: 14 residues. The V and J ends lost 6 bases and 11 bases, in that order; junction bases with no gene match: 13. Germline-derived CDR1 and CDR2 are DFQATT and SNEGSKA (reference sequence). In DNA, the CDR3 is TGCAGTGCCCCTAGCGGGAGGGCCCCCAATGAGCAGTACTTC. Its translation is CSAPSGRAPNEQYF.

This chain uses TRBV19 with TRBJ2-1, with D uncertain. CDR1 is LNHDA and CDR2 is SQIVND in the germline V gene (reference sequence). The CDR3 length is 15 residues. The V end lost 3 bases, the J end lost 2 bases, and 11 bases lay between the germline ends. The CDR3 DNA reads TGTGCCAGTAGTATTGGCCTGAATGCCTACAATGAGCAGTTCTTC. It yields the protein CASSIGLNAYNEQFF.

This chain uses TRBV4-3 with TRBJ2-1, with D tentatively TRBD2 (6 bases). The germline V gene has CDR1 LGHNA and CDR2 YSLEER. The CDR3 has 16 amino acids. With 0 bases removed from V and 1 base from J, the gap between germline ends came to 10 bases. In DNA form, the CDR3 reads TGCGCCAGCAGCCAAGAAGGCGGGGAGTCCTACAATGAGCAGTTCTTC. Translated, it gives CASSQEGGESYNEQFF.

This clonotype came up a few times. This chain's CDR3 is CASSLGLAGVRNEQFF. In nucleotides, the CDR3 is TGTGCCAGCAGTTTGGGACTAGCGGGAGTCCGCAATGAGCAGTTCTTC. The chain uses TRBV28 and TRBJ2-1; 14 nucleotides align to TRBD2. V shed 3 bases, J shed 6 bases, and the junction held 4 bases outside the gene matches. This CDR3 comprises 16 residues. The germline CDR1 and CDR2 sequences are MDHEN and SYDVKM.

The rearrangement links TRBV21-1 to TRBJ1-1; the D call TRBD1 from the table was never checked on the DNA. TRBV21-1 has pseudogene status. This CDR3 spans 16 amino acids. CDR3 loop: CASSNSGQARFTEAFF. The DNA of the CDR3 is TGTGCCAGCAGCAATTCAGGACAGGCAAGGTTCACTGAAGCTTTCTTT.

The genes are TRBV5-1 and TRBJ2-7; D gene ambiguous. This CDR3 region has 14 residues. V was cut by 4 bases and J by 2 bases, with 13 bases left in between. Germline-derived CDR1 and CDR2 are SGHRS and YFSETQ. The CDR3 protein is CASSPGVGTYEQYF. CDR3 DNA sequence: TGCGCCAGCAGCCCAGGTGTAGGCACCTACGAGCAGTACTTC.

This clonotype was counted a single time. The chain combines TRBV27 with TRBJ2-7; 8 bases fit TRBD1. The germline V gene has CDR1 MNHEY and CDR2 SMNVEV (reference sequence). The ends lost 9 bases at V and 7 bases at J; junction bases unmatched: 17. The CDR3 sequence is 15 residues long. CDR3: CASAGQAPRPNEQYF. The CDR3 DNA follows: TGTGCCAGTGCGGGACAGGCCCCCCGTCCCAATGAGCAGTACTTC.

This clonotype was observed a handful of times. This chain uses TRBV6-5 with TRBJ2-3; 9 positions match TRBD2. Losses at the gene ends were 4 bases for V and 0 bases for J; bases not matched to a gene: 5. Looked up from germline, CDR1 is MNHEY and CDR2 is SVGAGI. The CDR3 contains 16 residues. CDR3 amino acids: CASSSSGVPSTDTQYF. Written as DNA, the CDR3 is TGTGCCAGCAGTTCTAGCGGGGTACCTAGCACAGATACGCAGTATTTT.

CDR3 residues: CASSLDPRQGRFF. Here the CDR3 DNA reads TGTGCCAGCAGCTTAGATCCGCGGCAGGGTCGGTTCTTC. The rearrangement joins TRBV7-2 to TRBJ2-1, with D perhaps TRBD1 (5 bases). V was cut by 1 base and J by 15 bases, with 16 bases left in between. The CDR3 totals 13 residues. Germline V gives CDR1 SGHTA, CDR2 FQGNSA.

The V gene is TRBV7-3, the J gene TRBJ2-1; D might be TRBD1 or TRBD2, each matching 6 bases. The CDR3 extends over 13 amino acids. Per germline, CDR1 SGHTA and CDR2 FQGTGA. The V end was cut by 5 bases, the J end by 8 bases, with 13 bases between. The CDR3 reads CASSVGGQDEQFF. In DNA form, the CDR3 reads TGTGCCAGCAGCGTAGGGGGGCAAGATGAGCAGTTCTTC.

The chain combines TRBV20-1 with TRBJ2-6; unclear D gene. CDR3 size: 14 residues. Per the germline V gene, CDR1 is DFQATT and CDR2 is SNEGSKA (reference sequence). Trimming stripped 3 bases from V and 4 bases from J, with 10 bases between. The CDR3 sequence: CSASEGDGANVLTF. The CDR3 coding sequence is TGCAGTGCTAGTGAAGGAGACGGGGCCAACGTCCTGACTTTC.

This clonotype appeared many times. The genes are TRBV4-2 and TRBJ2-5; no reliable D call. Trimming took off 4 bases at V and 0 bases at J, with 9 bases between the two ends. The CDR3 has 14 residues. Germline values: CDR1 LGHNA, CDR2 YNFKEQ. CDR3 nucleotide sequence: TGTGCCAGCAGCCCCGTCAAGTACCAAGAGACCCAGTACTTC. Its protein product is CASSPVKYQETQYF.

This clonotype was seen at least ten times. This chain joins TRBV4-3 and TRBJ2-7; no firm D call. The CDR3 is 13 residues long. Trimming took 0 bases from V and 6 from J, leaving 9 bases between them. In germline, CDR1 is LGHNA, CDR2 YSLEER. CDR3 loop: CASSQDSASEQYF. DNA of the CDR3: TGCGCCAGCAGCCAAGACTCAGCTTCCGAGCAGTACTTC.

The chain combines TRBV7-9 with TRBJ2-1, with 9 bases lining up with TRBD2. The V segment lost 4 bases and the J segment 3 bases; nucleotides outside the gene matches: 4. CDR1 is SEHNR, CDR2 FQNEAQ, per germline (reference sequence). The CDR3 length is 15 residues. CDR3 coding DNA: TGTGCCAGCAGCTCCATAGCGGGGGTCTACAATGAGCAGTTCTTC. Its translation is CASSSIAGVYNEQFF.

This clonotype was seen a handful of times. The chain links TRBV5-1 to TRBJ1-1; possible D gene TRBD1, 5 bases. The CDR3 extends over 12 amino acids. The germline V and J ends were trimmed by 1 base and 6 bases, with 7 bases remaining between them. Germline V gives CDR1 SGHRS, CDR2 YFSETQ. The CDR3 DNA sequence: TGCGCCAGCAGCTTGAGGGGCCCTGAAGCTTTCTTT. It codes for CASSLRGPEAFF. Complete variable domain (other parts from reference TRBV5-1 and TRBJ1-1): KAGVTQTPRYLIKTRGQQVTLSCSPISGHRSVSWYQQTPGQGLQFLFEYFSETQRNKGNFPGRFSGRQFSNSRSEMNVSTLELGDSALYLCASSLRGPEAFFGQGTRLTVV.

This clonotype was seen a few times. The rearrangement uses TRBV7-2 and TRBJ2-1, with D unclear. Germline loops: CDR1 SGHTA, CDR2 FQGNSA. The CDR3 contains 11 residues. V lost 2 bases and J lost 9, with 5 bases in between. The CDR3 here is CASSLLTEQFF. CDR3 DNA: TGTGCCAGCAGCTTACTCACTGAGCAGTTCTTC.